A selection of T cell receptor beta chains follows, all from one sample in a study of cytomegalovirus exposure and HLA in healthy donors. Sequencing used immunoSEQ multiplex PCR; TCRdb keeps in-frame clones, though not all of them. Of some 190,000 clones detected, just under 80% appear once; the ten largest clones hold around 1.9%. The source material was PBMCs. These receptors came from a woman under 40 in good health and CMV-seronegative. Each CDR3 is given with its conserved first and last residue. The D gene is left open where the match is weak. Clone size is shown for a subset of rows, as once, few, many or a class of expanded clone.

j_call clone_size v_call d_call cdr3_nt cdr3_aa
TRBJ1-2 NA TRBV7-6 NA TGTGCCAGCAGCCGACAGAATGCTAACTATGGCTACACCTTC CASSRQNANYGYTF
TRBJ1-1 NA TRBV25-1 TRBD1 TGTGCCAGCAGCGCCCTGGGACAGACAACTGAAGCTTTCTTT CASSALGQTTEAFF
TRBJ1-4 NA TRBV25-1 NA TGTGCCAGCAGTGAAGTAAAGGTGACAGCAACTAATGAAAAACTGTTTTTT CASSEVKVTATNEKLFF
TRBJ2-7 NA TRBV6-5 TRBD2 TGTGCCAGCAGTTACTTTAGCGGGGGCGCAATCTACGAGCAGTACTTC CASSYFSGGAIYEQYF
TRBJ1-2 NA TRBV19 TRBD1 TGTGCCAGTAGTATATCAATGACAGGGGGCTATGGCTACACCTTC CASSISMTGGYGYTF
TRBJ2-6 NA TRBV6-1 NA TGTGCCAGCGCCAACAGGGCTGGGGCCAACGTCCTGACTTTC CASANRAGANVLTF
TRBJ1-4 NA TRBV5-1 NA TGCGCCAGCAGCTTGGTGGGCAGGATTAATGAAAAACTGTTTTTT CASSLVGRINEKLFF
TRBJ2-3 NA TRBV6-1 NA TGTGCCAGCAGTGCTCTTGCAGATACGCAGTATTTT CASSALADTQYF
TRBJ2-7 NA TRBV29-1 TRBD1 TGCAGCGTTGAAGTCGGGACAGGGGACGAGCAGTACTTC CSVEVGTGDEQYF
TRBJ2-7 NA TRBV16 TRBD1 TGTGCCAGCAGCCCGGGACAGGGTTACGAGCAGTACTTC CASSPGQGYEQYF
TRBJ1-1 NA TRBV4-2 TRBD1 TGTGCCAGCAGCCAATCCGTAGGGACAGCGGCTGAAGCTTTCTTT CASSQSVGTAAEAFF
TRBJ2-7 NA TRBV19 NA TGTGCCAGTAGTATAGGCGGTTACTACGAGCAGTACTTC CASSIGGYYEQYF
TRBJ2-5 NA TRBV30 NA TGTGCCTGGAGTTCTCTACTGCAAGAGACCCAGTACTTC CAWSSLLQETQYF
TRBJ1-1 NA TRBV6-5 NA TGTGCCAGCAGTCCGAGGTTAGACACTGAAGCTTTCTTT CASSPRLDTEAFF
TRBJ2-6 NA TRBV18 TRBD1 TGTGCCAGCTCACCGTCCCCCATGGGGCCAGGGGGCGCTGGGGCCAACGTCCTGACTTTC CASSPSPMGPGGAGANVLTF
TRBJ1-4 NA TRBV7-2 NA TGTGCCAGCAGCTTAGCGCGAAGTTTGGATGAAAAACTGTTTTTT CASSLARSLDEKLFF
TRBJ1-4 NA TRBV6-5 NA TGTGCCAGCAGAAAGACAGGATTAAATGAAAAACTGTTTTTT CASRKTGLNEKLFF
TRBJ1-2 NA TRBV29-1 TRBD1 TGCAGCGTTGTACAGGGGGCTTTGGGCTACACCTTC CSVVQGALGYTF
TRBJ2-1 once TRBV9 NA TGTGCCAGCAGCGTAGGTAGCGAGCAGTTCTTC CASSVGSEQFF
TRBJ1-5 NA TRBV5-4 TRBD1 TGTGCCAGCAGCTCTGGGACAGATAGCAATCAGCCCCAGCATTTT CASSSGTDSNQPQHF
TRBJ2-1 NA TRBV7-3 TRBD1 TGTGCCAGCAACCCTGGACAGGGTGGGGATGAGCAGTTCTTC CASNPGQGGDEQFF
TRBJ1-2 NA TRBV15 NA TGTGCCACCAGCAGAGATGTGGGGCTCTATGGCTACACCTTC CATSRDVGLYGYTF
TRBJ1-2 once TRBV7-8 TRBD1 TGTGCCAGCAGCACGGGACAGGGGATTTTTGGCTACACCTTC CASSTGQGIFGYTF
TRBJ2-7 NA TRBV20-1 NA TGCAGTGCTAGGGCTGACTACGAGCAGTACTTC CSARADYEQYF
TRBJ1-2 NA TRBV29-1 NA TGCAGCGTTGAGTGGGGCGCTTATGGCTACACCTTC CSVEWGAYGYTF
TRBJ2-7 NA TRBV18 TRBD2 TGTGCCAGCTCAACAGGACTAGCGGGGGACAACGAGCAGTACTTC CASSTGLAGDNEQYF
TRBJ1-6 NA TRBV19 NA TGTGCCAGTAGCCTAATCCCTCCGGGACTGGGGTCACCCCTCCACTTT CASSLIPPGLGSPLHF
TRBJ1-1 many TRBV18 NA TGTGCCAGCTCACCGGGCAGGAAGAACACTGAAGCTTTCTTT CASSPGRKNTEAFF
TRBJ1-2 NA TRBV9 NA TGTGCCAGCAGCGTCAGTGACCCCAGGTATGGCTACACCTTC CASSVSDPRYGYTF
TRBJ2-5 NA TRBV10-2 NA TGCGCCAGCAGTGAGCAGGCGGGGAGTCGATTGAAGACCCAGTACTTC CASSEQAGSRLKTQYF
TRBJ2-7 NA TRBV18 NA TGTGCCAGCTCACCGGGGCAGGGGATGATACCCTACGAGCAGTACTTC CASSPGQGMIPYEQYF
TRBJ2-3 NA TRBV5-1 NA TGCGCCAGCAGCTTGGATAGAAGCGGAGATACGCAGTATTTT CASSLDRSGDTQYF
TRBJ1-2 NA TRBV6-1 NA TGTGCCAGCAGCTTAGTCGGGACACTGAACTATGGCTACACCTTC CASSLVGTLNYGYTF
TRBJ1-1 once TRBV7-2 NA TGTGCCAGCAGCTTACTCAGGAACACTGAAGCTTTCTTT CASSLLRNTEAFF
TRBJ2-1 NA TRBV5-6 NA TGTGCCAGCAGCTTGCGTGACAGCAATGAGCAGTTCTTC CASSLRDSNEQFF
TRBJ1-2 NA TRBV6-5 TRBD1 TGTGCCAGCAGGATAGTACAGGGGAACTATGGCTACACCTTC CASRIVQGNYGYTF
TRBJ1-5 NA TRBV15 NA TGTGCCACCAGCGGGGATAGATGGGAGAGCAATCAGCCCCAGCATTTT CATSGDRWESNQPQHF
TRBJ2-3 NA TRBV10-1 TRBD2 TGCGCCAGCAGTGAGGCACTAGCGGATACGCAGTATTTT CASSEALADTQYF
TRBJ2-1 NA TRBV5-1 TRBD2 TGCGCCAGCAGCAGGGCTAGCGGGGGGGCCTACAATGAGCAGTTCTTC CASSRASGGAYNEQFF
TRBJ2-1 NA TRBV5-8 TRBD1 TGTGCCAGCAGCAGGGGGACAGGACAGGGGTTTTCCTACAATGAGCAGTTCTTC CASSRGTGQGFSYNEQFF
TRBJ1-1 NA TRBV6-5 TRBD1 TGTGTCAGCAGTCAGCCCTGGGACAGGGATAAAGCTTTCTTT CVSSQPWDRDKAFF
TRBJ2-7 NA TRBV6-4 TRBD2 TGTGCCAGCAGTGACTCGACTAGCGGGGGGGCCGAGCAGTACTTC CASSDSTSGGAEQYF
TRBJ2-3 NA TRBV5-4 NA TGTGCCAGCAGCTTGAACTTCGACACAGATACGCAGTATTTT CASSLNFDTDTQYF
TRBJ1-1 NA TRBV10-3 TRBD1 TGTGCCATCAGTCCGGGACAGCTAAACACTGAAGCTTTCTTT CAISPGQLNTEAFF
TRBJ1-2 NA TRBV5-1 TRBD1 TGCGCCAGCAGCTCATATATGGACAGGGGGCTGGGGGACTATGGCTACACCTTC CASSSYMDRGLGDYGYTF
TRBJ2-2 NA TRBV9 NA TGTGCCAGCAGCCTATTCACCGGGGAGCTGTTTTTT CASSLFTGELFF
TRBJ1-2 NA TRBV5-4 TRBD1 TGTGCCAGCAGGGCCGGGACAGGAACTAACTATGGCTACACCTTC CASRAGTGTNYGYTF
TRBJ2-5 once TRBV25-1 TRBD1 TGTGCCAGCAGTGATCACCGGACAGGATTGAAAGAGACCCAGTACTTC CASSDHRTGLKETQYF
TRBJ1-2 NA TRBV20-1 NA TGCAGTGCCTGGTTGGCCACTGGCTACACCTTC CSAWLATGYTF
TRBJ2-3 few TRBV7-7 TRBD2 TGTGCCAGCAGCCCCTCGACTAGCCCCTACACAGATACGCAGTATTTT CASSPSTSPYTDTQYF
TRBJ2-7 NA TRBV5-1 TRBD2 TGCGCCAGCAGCCCTCGACTAGCGGGGAGCTCCTACGAGCAGTACTTC CASSPRLAGSSYEQYF